A selection of T cell receptor beta chains follows, all from one sample in a study of shared clonotypes between healthy human individuals. This table comes from immunoSEQ multiplex PCR, and its TCRdb copy is limited to in-frame clones, with some not included. The profile covers 400,000 to 600,000 clones, with roughly 77% appearing a single time and roughly 13% taken by the ten largest. Sequenced: PBMCs. These receptors originate from a woman in her 40s in good health. Some clones in this sample may be carry-over from other donors' samples. The CDR3 runs from the conserved cysteine through the conserved F or W. D genes are given only for firm matches. Only part of the rows carry a size: once, few, many, or a class if the clone is expanded.

TRBD1	TRBJ2-5	.	TRBV10-3	CAIRGTEETQYF	TGTGCCATCAGAGGGACAGAAGAGACCCAGTACTTC
.	TRBJ2-1	.	TRBV4-3	CASSPETGGRYDEQFF	TGCGCCAGCAGCCCCGAAACCGGCGGACGGTACGATGAGCAGTTCTTC
.	TRBJ1-3	.	TRBV27	CASSRYYSGNTIYF	TGTGCCAGCAGTAGGTATTACTCTGGAAACACCATATATTTT
TRBD1	TRBJ2-5	.	TRBV6-5	CASSPLRGRQETQYF	TGTGCCAGCAGTCCCTTGAGGGGGCGTCAAGAGACCCAGTACTTC
.	TRBJ2-3	.	TRBV11-3	CASSPPNRADTQYF	TGTGCCAGCAGCCCGCCTAACCGGGCAGATACGCAGTATTTT
.	TRBJ2-1	.	TRBV7-3	CASSWGAVGSYNEQFF	TGTGCCAGCAGCTGGGGGGCGGTAGGCTCCTACAATGAGCAGTTCTTC
TRBD1	TRBJ1-2	.	TRBV9	CASSVTGGAGGYTF	TGTGCCAGCAGCGTCACAGGGGGCGCAGGGGGCTACACCTTC
.	TRBJ1-5	few	TRBV2	CASSEGAVSNQPQHF	TGTGCCAGCAGTGAAGGGGCGGTTAGCAATCAGCCCCAGCATTTT
TRBD2	TRBJ2-1	.	TRBV7-9	CASSRSGYSYNEQFF	TGTGCCAGCAGCCGTAGCGGGTACTCCTACAATGAGCAGTTCTTC
.	TRBJ2-7	.	TRBV30	CASASHPYEQYF	TGTGCCTCAGCTAGTCACCCCTACGAGCAGTACTTC
TRBD1	TRBJ1-5	few	TRBV6-1	CASSEAAGGGQPQHF	TGTGCCAGCAGTGAAGCAGCAGGGGGGGGTCAGCCCCAGCATTTT
.	TRBJ2-7	.	TRBV4-3	CASSQAPGPQYEQYF	TGCGCCAGCAGCCAAGCACCAGGGCCTCAGTACGAGCAGTACTTC
TRBD1	TRBJ2-6	once	TRBV29-1	CSVVRQGTGANVLTF	TGCAGCGTTGTGAGACAGGGGACTGGGGCCAACGTCCTGACTTTC
TRBD2	TRBJ2-1	.	TRBV5-1	CASSLLLLAGGYNEQFF	TGCGCCAGCAGCTTGCTCCTACTAGCGGGAGGTTACAATGAGCAGTTCTTC
TRBD2	TRBJ2-5	.	TRBV27	CASSLSRTSQETQYF	TGTGCCAGCAGTTTATCTCGGACTAGTCAAGAGACCCAGTACTTC
TRBD2	TRBJ2-5	once	TRBV18	CASSAGTSPQETQYF	TGTGCCAGCTCCGCCGGGACTAGCCCTCAAGAGACCCAGTACTTC
.	TRBJ2-7	.	TRBV29-1	CSVVRADKVYEQYF	TGCAGCGTTGTTAGGGCAGACAAAGTCTACGAGCAGTACTTC
.	TRBJ2-5	.	TRBV6-1	CASSEGSGGGETQYF	TGTGCCAGCAGTGAAGGCTCCGGGGGTGGGGAGACCCAGTACTTC
TRBD2	TRBJ2-2	many	TRBV18	CASSFGLAGDIGELFF	TGTGCCAGCTCATTCGGACTAGCGGGAGATATCGGGGAGCTGTTTTTT
.	TRBJ1-2	.	TRBV7-9	CASSLIGETNYGYTF	TGTGCCAGCAGCTTAATCGGGGAGACTAACTATGGCTACACCTTC
.	TRBJ2-5	few	TRBV7-7	CASSRGVGETQYF	TGTGCCAGCAGTCGTGGGGTTGGGGAGACCCAGTACTTC
.	TRBJ1-2	few	TRBV5-1	CASSLAGRGSGYTF	TGCGCCAGCAGCTTGGCCGGGAGGGGGAGCGGCTACACCTTC